This T cell receptor beta chain was found in a study of T cells in Graves' hyperthyroidism and ophthalmopathy (dated by TCRdb to the late 2010s). Turning to the overall study: Peripheral blood samples were taken at initial diagnosis, before any treatment was given. Thyroid tissue and blood T-cell repertoires from about 6 Graves' hyperthyroidism patients were also compared in the study. A discovery cohort of about a hundred patients, roughly 43 with Graves' ophthalmopathy and about 58 with stable Graves' hyperthyroidism, was used to find distinguishing TCR V-J signatures. The approximately 90 discovery patients were randomly split 7:3 into training and test sets. Following sampling, methimazole starting at 30 mg daily was given to hyperthyroidism patients, and high-dose intravenous methylprednisolone was given to ophthalmopathy patients. Whether ophthalmopathy could be predicted prospectively was tested in an independent validation cohort made up of approximately 19 hyperthyroidism patients plus 17 patients who later progressed to ophthalmopathy. The paper describes TCR Vbeta CDR3 sequencing of 120 to 150 peripheral blood samples, made up of 43 ophthalmopathy patients, approximately 76 hyperthyroidism patients and some 17 progressor patients.

TCR beta CDR3 regions were amplified from RNA transcripts. The TCR CDR3 was subjected to a first round of RT-PCR using the HTBI primer set and the Qiagen OneStep RT-PCR kit. Libraries were constructed in a second round of multiplex PCR, after which size selection and purification were carried out. Libraries were sequenced paired-end with 100 bp reads on an Illumina HiSeq2000. Under the source paper's analysis protocol: SOAPnuke was used to process the raw data, throwing out any read that contained adapters or uncalled bases, had a mean Phred below 15, or lacked an exact constant-primer or identifier match. High-quality paired reads were merged with COPE v1.2.5, and unique nucleotide sequences were defined as clonotypes. MiTCR v1.1 was used to align the clonotypes against IMGT TRBV, TRBD and TRBJ reference segments. Only V-J combinations with frequency above 0.0001, covering 99.2% of repertoires, were analysed. A TCS score was defined as the ratio between F50 (clonal expansion) and ExV (chaos), using BLOSUM62-based TCRdist between CDR3 peptides within each V-J. Welch's t-statistics and random forest reduced 500 to 550 V-J features to about 13, which were used in a naive Bayes classifier (R e1071). Using fastp trimming at Q25 and MiXCR clonotype assembly, TCRdb reanalyzed the public sequencing data and kept in-frame beta chains. One record per CDR3 amino acid sequence lists the most common genes and DNA. Clone size and V and J calls follow TCRdb, not the original study. Within this sample are 220,000 or so distinct CDR3 sequences, with about 17% of them counted one time only. The ten largest clonotypes hold 28% of the sample.

Moderately to severely active disease, a Clinical Activity Score of at least 3, a NOSPECS grade of at least 4, and a duration under 3 months were present in ophthalmopathy patients. Exclusion was applied to patients with uncontrolled infections, other autoimmune diseases, pregnancy or lactation. Diagnoses relied on clinical symptoms, serum thyroxine and TRAb, thyroid ultrasound and orbital computed tomography. PBMCs were isolated from 8 to 10 ml of fresh peripheral blood by Ficoll-Paque density gradient centrifugation. Trizol reagent was used to extract total RNA, and RNA quality was then checked on an Agilent 2100 Bioanalyzer. As regards this clonotype: The specificity of this receptor is unknown. Base qualities were left out, and no much larger clone turns up one base away.

Broader findings and caveats from the paper: Most expanded thyroid clonotypes (frequency above 0.001) were also detected in blood, a finding suggesting that blood repertoires may reflect thyroid immune responses. A 13 V-J signature model separated ophthalmopathy from stable hyperthyroidism, with approximately 87% sensitivity and just under 84% specificity in cross-validation and 80%/75% in testing. Sample size was not statistically predetermined, and blinding of investigators to group allocation was not performed. During validation, the model predicted progression to ophthalmopathy a median of roughly six months ahead of onset, with roughly 65% sensitivity and 72% to 85% specificity.

From its cysteine to its phenylalanine, the CDR3 spans 15 amino acids. The only DNA kept is the CDR3, 45 bases in frame from the first base. Relative to germline, V is missing 3 bases and J is missing 1 base, with 5 bases of the junction outside any gene match. The germline V gene (reference sequence) sets CDR1 to DFQATT and CDR2 to SNEGSKA. The sample taken for sequencing was blood. The source is a woman between 18 and 29 years old with Graves' ophthalmopathy. The chain uses TRBV20-1 and TRBJ2-1, and 8 junction bases match TRBD2. The CDR3 region: CSASRASGSYNEQFF. The DNA reads as follows: TGCAGTGCTAGTCGGGCTAGCGGGTCCTACAATGAGCAGTTCTTC.